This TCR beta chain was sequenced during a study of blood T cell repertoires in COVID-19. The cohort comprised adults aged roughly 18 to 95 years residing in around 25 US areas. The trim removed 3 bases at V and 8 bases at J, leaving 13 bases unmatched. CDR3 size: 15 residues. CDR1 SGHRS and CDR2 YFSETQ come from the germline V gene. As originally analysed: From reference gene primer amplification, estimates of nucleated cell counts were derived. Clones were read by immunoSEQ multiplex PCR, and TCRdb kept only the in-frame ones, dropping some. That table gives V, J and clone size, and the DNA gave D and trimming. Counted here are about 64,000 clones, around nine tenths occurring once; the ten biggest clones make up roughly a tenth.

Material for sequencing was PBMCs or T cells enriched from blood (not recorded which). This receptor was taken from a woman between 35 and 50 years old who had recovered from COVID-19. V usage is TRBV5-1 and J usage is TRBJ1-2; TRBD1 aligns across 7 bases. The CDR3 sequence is CASSSTGAAAFGYTF. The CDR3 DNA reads TGCGCCAGCAGCTCTACAGGGGCGGCGGCGTTCGGCTACACCTTC.